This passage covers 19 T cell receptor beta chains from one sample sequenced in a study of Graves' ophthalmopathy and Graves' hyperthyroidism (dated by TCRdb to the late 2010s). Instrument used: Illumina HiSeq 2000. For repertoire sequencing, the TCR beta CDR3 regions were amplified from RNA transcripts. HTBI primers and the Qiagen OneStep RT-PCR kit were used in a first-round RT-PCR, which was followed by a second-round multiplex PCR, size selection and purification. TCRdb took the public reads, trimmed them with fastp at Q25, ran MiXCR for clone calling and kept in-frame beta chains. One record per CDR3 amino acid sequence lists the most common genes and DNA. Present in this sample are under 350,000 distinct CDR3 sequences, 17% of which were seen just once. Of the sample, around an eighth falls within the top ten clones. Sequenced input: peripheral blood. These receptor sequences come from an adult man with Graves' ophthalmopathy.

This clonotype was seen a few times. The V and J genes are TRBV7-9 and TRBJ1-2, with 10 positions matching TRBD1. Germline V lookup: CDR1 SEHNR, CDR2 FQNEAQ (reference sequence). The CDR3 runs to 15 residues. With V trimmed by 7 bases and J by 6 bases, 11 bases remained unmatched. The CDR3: CASNQVTGGADGYTF. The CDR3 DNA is TGTGCCAGCAACCAAGTGACAGGGGGCGCCGATGGCTACACCTTC.

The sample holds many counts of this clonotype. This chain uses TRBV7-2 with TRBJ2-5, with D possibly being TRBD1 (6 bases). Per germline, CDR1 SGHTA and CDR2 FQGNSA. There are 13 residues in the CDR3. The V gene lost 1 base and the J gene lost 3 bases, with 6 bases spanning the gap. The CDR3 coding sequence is TGTGCCAGCAGCTTAGACAGGGAAGAGACCCAGTACTTC. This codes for CASSLDREETQYF.

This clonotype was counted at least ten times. The CDR3: CASSSQGFDYGYTF. The CDR3 nucleotides read TGTGCCAGTAGTTCACAGGGATTTGACTATGGCTACACCTTC. The rearrangement uses TRBV19 and TRBJ1-2, with D perhaps matching TRBD1 (6 bases). Germline loops: CDR1 LNHDA, CDR2 SQIVND (reference sequence). V shed 5 bases and J shed 3 bases, with 13 bases lying between them. The CDR3 runs 14 residues.

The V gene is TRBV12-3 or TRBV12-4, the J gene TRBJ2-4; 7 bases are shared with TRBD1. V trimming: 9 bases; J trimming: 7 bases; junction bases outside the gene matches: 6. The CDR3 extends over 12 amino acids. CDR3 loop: CASNRQGNIQYF. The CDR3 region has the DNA TGTGCCAGTAATCGACAGGGCAACATTCAGTACTTC.

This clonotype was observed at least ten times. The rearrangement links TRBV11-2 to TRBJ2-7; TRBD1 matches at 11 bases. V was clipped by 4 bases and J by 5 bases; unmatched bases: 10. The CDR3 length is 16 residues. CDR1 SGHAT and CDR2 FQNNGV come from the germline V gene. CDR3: CASSSSRDRGIHEQYF. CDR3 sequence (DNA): TGTGCCAGCAGCTCGTCCCGGGACAGGGGGATCCACGAGCAGTACTTC.

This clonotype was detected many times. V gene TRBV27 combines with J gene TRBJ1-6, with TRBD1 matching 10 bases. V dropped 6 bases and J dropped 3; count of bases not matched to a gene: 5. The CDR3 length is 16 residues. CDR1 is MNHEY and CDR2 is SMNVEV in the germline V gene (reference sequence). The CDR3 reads CASSLRTGGYNSPLHF. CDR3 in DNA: TGTGCCAGCAGCCTCCGGACAGGGGGCTATAATTCACCCCTCCACTTT.

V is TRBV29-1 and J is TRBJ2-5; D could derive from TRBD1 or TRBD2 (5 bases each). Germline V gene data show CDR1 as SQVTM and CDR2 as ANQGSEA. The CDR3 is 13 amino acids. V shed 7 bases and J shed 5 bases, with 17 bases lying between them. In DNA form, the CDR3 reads TGCAGCGCCGCCGGGGCCACCGGGGAGACCCAGTACTTC. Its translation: CSAAGATGETQYF.

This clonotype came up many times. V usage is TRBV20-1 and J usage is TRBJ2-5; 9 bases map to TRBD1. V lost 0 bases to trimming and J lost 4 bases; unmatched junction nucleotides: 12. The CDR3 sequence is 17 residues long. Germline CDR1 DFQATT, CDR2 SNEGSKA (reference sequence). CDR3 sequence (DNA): TGCAGTGCTAGAGATAAATCCGGGACAGGGCATCGAGAGACCCAGTACTTC. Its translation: CSARDKSGTGHRETQYF.

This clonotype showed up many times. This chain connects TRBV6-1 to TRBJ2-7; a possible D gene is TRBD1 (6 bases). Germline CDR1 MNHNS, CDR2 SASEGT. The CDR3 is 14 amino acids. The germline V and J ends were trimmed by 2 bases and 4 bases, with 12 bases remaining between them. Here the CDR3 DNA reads TGTGCCAGCAGTGAACGCTGGACAGCTTACGAGCAGTACTTC. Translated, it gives CASSERWTAYEQYF.

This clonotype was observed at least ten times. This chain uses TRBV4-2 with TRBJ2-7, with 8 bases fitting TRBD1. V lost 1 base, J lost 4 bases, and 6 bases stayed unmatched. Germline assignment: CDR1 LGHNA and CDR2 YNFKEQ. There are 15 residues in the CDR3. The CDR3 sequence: CASSQVRQGTYEQYF. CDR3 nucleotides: TGTGCCAGCAGCCAAGTAAGACAGGGGACGTACGAGCAGTACTTC.

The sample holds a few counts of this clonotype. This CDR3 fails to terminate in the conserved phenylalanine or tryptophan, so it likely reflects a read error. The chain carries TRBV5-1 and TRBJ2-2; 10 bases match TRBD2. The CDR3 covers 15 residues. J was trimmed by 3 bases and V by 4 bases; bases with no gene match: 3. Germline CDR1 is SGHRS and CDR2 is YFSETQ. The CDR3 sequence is CASSRSGGDTGELFL. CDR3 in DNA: TGCGCCAGCAGCCGGAGCGGGGGGGACACCGGGGAGCTGTTTCTT.

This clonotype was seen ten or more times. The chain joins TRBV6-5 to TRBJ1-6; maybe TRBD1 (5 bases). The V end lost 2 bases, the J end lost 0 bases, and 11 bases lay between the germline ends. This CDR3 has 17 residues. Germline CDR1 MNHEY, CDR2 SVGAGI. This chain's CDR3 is CASSYLTGSSYNSPLHF. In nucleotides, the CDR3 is TGTGCCAGCAGTTACCTCACAGGAAGCTCCTATAATTCACCCCTCCACTTT.

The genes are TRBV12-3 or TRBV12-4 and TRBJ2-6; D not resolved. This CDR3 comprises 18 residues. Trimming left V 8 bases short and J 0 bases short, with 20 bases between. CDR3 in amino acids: CASVPHGKPNSGANVLTF. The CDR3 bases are TGTGCCAGCGTCCCCCACGGCAAACCCAACTCTGGGGCCAACGTCCTGACTTTC.

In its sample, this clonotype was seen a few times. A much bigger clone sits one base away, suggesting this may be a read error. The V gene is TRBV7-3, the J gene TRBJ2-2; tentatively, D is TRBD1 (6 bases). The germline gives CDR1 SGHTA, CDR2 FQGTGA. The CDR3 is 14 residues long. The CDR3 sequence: CASSRTVNTRELFF. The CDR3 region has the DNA TGTGCCAGCAGCCGGACAGTGAACACCAGGGAGCTGTTTTTT.

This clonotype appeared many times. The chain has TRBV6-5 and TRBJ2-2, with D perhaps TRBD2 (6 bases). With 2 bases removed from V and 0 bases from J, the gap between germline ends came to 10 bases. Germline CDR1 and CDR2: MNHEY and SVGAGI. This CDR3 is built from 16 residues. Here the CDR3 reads CASSYRTTTNTGELFF. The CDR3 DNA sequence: TGTGCCAGCAGTTACAGGACTACCACGAACACCGGGGAGCTGTTTTTT.

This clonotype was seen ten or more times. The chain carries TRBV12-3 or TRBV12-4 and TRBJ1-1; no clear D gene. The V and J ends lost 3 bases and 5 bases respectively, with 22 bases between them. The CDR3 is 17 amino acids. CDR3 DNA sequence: TGTGCCAGCAGTTTTGGGTCGTCACCCCCGACGGAGACTGAAGCTTTCTTT. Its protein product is CASSFGSSPPTETEAFF.

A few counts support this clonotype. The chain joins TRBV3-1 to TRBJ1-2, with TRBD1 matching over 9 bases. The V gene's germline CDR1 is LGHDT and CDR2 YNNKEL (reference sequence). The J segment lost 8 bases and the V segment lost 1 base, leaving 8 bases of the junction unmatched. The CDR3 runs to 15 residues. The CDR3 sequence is CASSQAGTGIYGYTF. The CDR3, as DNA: TGTGCCAGCAGCCAAGCAGGGACAGGGATTTACGGCTACACCTTC.

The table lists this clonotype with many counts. DNA of the CDR3: TGTGCCAGCTCTAGCGGGAGAAGAAGCACCGGGGAGCTGTTTTTT. It yields the protein CASSSGRRSTGELFF. This chain links TRBV6-1 with TRBJ2-2; 10 bases line up with TRBD2. The CDR3 is made up of 15 amino acids. Trimming took 8 bases from V and 4 from J; bases not matched to a gene: 7. Germline CDR1 and CDR2: MNHNS and SASEGT.

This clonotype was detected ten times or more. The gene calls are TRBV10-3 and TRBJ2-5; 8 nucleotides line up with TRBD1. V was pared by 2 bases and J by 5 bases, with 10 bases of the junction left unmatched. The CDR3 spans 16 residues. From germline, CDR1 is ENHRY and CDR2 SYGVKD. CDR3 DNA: TGTGCCATCAGTGAGCCGGGACAGGTTTCTTTTGAGACCCAGTACTTC. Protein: CAISEPGQVSFETQYF.